These 23 T cell receptor beta chains originate from one sample sequenced in a study of CD8 T cells in ankylosing spondylitis. General study results and limits: There was a TCR beta motif, made of fewer than 10 highly homologous variants, that appeared characteristic of ankylosing spondylitis blood.

TCRdb reanalysed the 5' RACE reads using MiXCR and keeps one entry per CDR3 protein. The sample lists some 240,000 distinct CDR3 sequences, 7% to 8% occurring once. Their antigens remain unidentified. Sample: blood, either unsorted or a sorted T cell fraction (not recorded which). All receptors derive from a male donor with ankylosing spondylitis.

The sample holds many counts of this clonotype. The chain employs TRBV5-5 and TRBJ2-7; 12 positions match TRBD1. The CDR3 sequence is 14 residues long. V was clipped by 6 bases and J by 6 bases; unmatched bases: 7. Germline CDR1 SGHKS, CDR2 YYEKEE (reference sequence). The CDR3, as DNA: TGTGCCAGCAAGGGACAGGGGGCGCCCGGCGAGCAGTACTTC. The encoded protein is CASKGQGAPGEQYF.

In its sample, this clonotype was seen many times. The rearrangement joins TRBV6-5 to TRBJ2-1; D gene unclear. This CDR3 region has 16 residues. Germline V gene lookup returns CDR1 MNHEY and CDR2 SVGAGI. Trimming removed 3 bases from V and 1 base from J, with 13 bases in between. The CDR3 loop is CASSYYPMGSYNEQFF. CDR3 bases: TGTGCCAGCAGTTATTACCCCATGGGATCCTACAATGAGCAGTTCTTC.

The table lists this clonotype with many counts. J is TRBJ2-1 and V is TRBV24-1; a weak D match, TRBD2 (6 bases). Per germline, CDR1 KGHDR and CDR2 SFDVKD. V was shortened by 0 bases and J by 1 base, with 12 bases between the two germline ends. The CDR3 runs to 17 residues. The CDR3 loop reads CATSDLQGGDSYNEQFF. The CDR3 bases are TGTGCCACCAGTGATTTGCAGGGCGGGGATTCCTACAATGAGCAGTTCTTC.

The table lists this clonotype with a few counts. The V and J genes are TRBV5-1 and TRBJ2-3, with 10 bases that match TRBD2. With 0 bases clipped from V and 3 bases from J, the junction kept 13 bases outside the gene matches. In germline, CDR1 is SGHRS, CDR2 YFSETQ. The CDR3 runs to 19 residues. This CDR3 is CASSLEGGPGLAVTDTQYF. The CDR3 DNA reads as TGCGCCAGCAGCTTGGAAGGGGGTCCCGGACTAGCGGTAACAGATACGCAGTATTTT.

There are a few counts of this clonotype. The chain has TRBV6-1 and TRBJ2-1, with D possibly being TRBD2 (6 bases). V was cut by 3 bases and J by 8 bases, with 17 bases left in between. Germline-derived CDR1 and CDR2 are MNHNS and SASEGT. The CDR3 consists of 15 residues. DNA for the CDR3: TGTGCCAGCAGTGATCTCCCGGGAGCTCCCGATGAGCAGTTCTTC. As protein: CASSDLPGAPDEQFF.

This clonotype was seen repeatedly, ten times or more. J is TRBJ2-3 and V is TRBV4-2; the match to TRBD2 covers 10 bases. Germline V gene data show CDR1 as LGHNA and CDR2 as YNFKEQ. Trimming removed 5 bases from V and 4 bases from J; junction bases left unmatched: 9. The CDR3 length is 16 residues. Written as DNA, the CDR3 is TGTGCCAGCAGCTACCGGACTAGCGGAAGATCAGATACGCAGTATTTT. Translation: CASSYRTSGRSDTQYF.

This chain connects TRBV5-1 to TRBJ2-5; the D gene is possibly TRBD2 (7 bases). This CDR3 is built from 15 residues. V was trimmed by 7 bases and J by 4 bases, leaving 20 bases between them. The germline CDR1 and CDR2 sequences are SGHRS and YFSETQ. CDR3 sequence: CASFWRPGGVETQYF. For the CDR3, the DNA is TGCGCCAGCTTCTGGAGACCGGGGGGCGTAGAGACCCAGTACTTC.

The chain has TRBV9 and TRBJ2-7; 9 bases line up with TRBD1. The CDR3 runs 14 residues. V trimming: 0 bases; J trimming: 5 bases; junction bases outside the gene matches: 3. Germline values: CDR1 SGDLS, CDR2 YYNGEE. The CDR3 sequence is CASSVGDRAHEQYF. The CDR3 DNA reads TGTGCCAGCAGCGTAGGGGACAGGGCCCACGAGCAGTACTTC. Using reference TRBV9 and TRBJ2-7 for the parts outside the CDR3, the full variable domain is DSGVTQTPKHLITATGQRVTLRCSPRSGDLSVYWYQQSLDQGLQFLIQYYNGEERAKGNILERFSAQQFPDLHSELNLSSLELGDSALYFCASSVGDRAHEQYFGPGTRLTVT.

This clonotype came up many times. This chain joins TRBV5-1 and TRBJ1-1, with a tentative D call TRBD1 (6 bases). The V gene's germline CDR1 is SGHRS and CDR2 YFSETQ. CDR3 length: 14 amino acids. Trimming pared 4 bases from V and 4 bases from J, leaving 14 bases between. CDR3 protein: CASSHRELGTEAFF. The CDR3 DNA reads TGCGCCAGCAGCCACAGGGAGTTGGGCACTGAAGCTTTCTTT.

This clonotype was counted at least ten times. The CDR3 bases are TGTGCTGTCCGCAGGGGGAAAGAGACCCAGTACTTC. Translation: CAVRRGKETQYF. J is TRBJ2-5 and V is TRBV28, with 7 bases identical to TRBD1. The CDR3 spans 12 residues. Germline V gene lookup returns CDR1 MDHEN and CDR2 SYDVKM. The whole variable domain, filled in from reference TRBV28 and TRBJ2-5, reads DVKVTQSSRYLVKRTGEKVFLECVQDMDHENMFWYRQDPGLGLRLIYFSYDVKMKEKGDIPEGYSVSREKKERFSLILESASTNQTSMYLCAVRRGKETQYFGPGTRLLVL.

The chain is built from TRBV2 and TRBJ2-2, with 9 bases aligning to TRBD2. CDR3 size: 17 residues. V trimming: 6 bases; J trimming: 6 bases; junction bases outside the gene matches: 14. The germline CDR1 and CDR2 sequences are SNHLY and FYNNEI. The CDR3 loop reads CASRSIRAGGLAGELFF. The CDR3 bases are TGTGCCAGCAGATCTATTCGAGCGGGAGGACTAGCCGGGGAGCTGTTTTTT.

This sequence joins TRBV6-5 and TRBJ1-1, with D possibly TRBD1 on 6 matching bases. The germline V gene has CDR1 MNHEY and CDR2 SVGAGI. Trimming removed 6 bases at V and 8 bases at J, with 10 bases between. CDR3 size: 11 residues. The CDR3 spells CASRTGYEAFF. The CDR3, as DNA: TGTGCCAGCAGGACAGGTTACGAAGCTTTCTTT.

At least ten counts were recorded for this clonotype. This chain connects TRBV7-9 to TRBJ2-2, with D unresolved. Trimming removed 1 base from V and 7 bases from J, with 13 bases in between. Germline assignment: CDR1 SEHNR and CDR2 FQNEAQ (reference sequence). The CDR3 totals 15 residues. The CDR3 loop is CASSLGFPQGGELFF. The DNA for the CDR3 is TGTGCCAGCAGCTTAGGGTTCCCCCAAGGCGGGGAGCTGTTTTTT.

In its sample, this clonotype was seen many times. This chain connects TRBV25-1 to TRBJ1-2; D ambiguous. Looked up from germline, CDR1 is MGHDK and CDR2 is SYGVNS. V was clipped by 0 bases and J by 4 bases, with 12 bases between them. This CDR3 comprises 15 residues. CDR3: CASSEYSPIPYGYTF. The CDR3, as DNA: TGTGCCAGCAGTGAATATTCCCCGATCCCCTATGGCTACACCTTC.

This clonotype showed up many times. The V and J genes are TRBV4-2 and TRBJ2-5; D gene uncertain. Germline V gene lookup returns CDR1 LGHNA and CDR2 YNFKEQ. Trimming removed 1 base at V and 5 bases at J, with 8 bases between. CDR3 length: 13 amino acids. DNA for the CDR3: TGTGCCAGCAGCCAAGTGATAGGGGAGACCCAGTACTTC. Its translation is CASSQVIGETQYF.

This clonotype was picked up many times. The chain couples TRBV5-5 to TRBJ2-2; TRBD1 agrees at 10 bases. The germline CDR1 and CDR2 sequences are SGHKS and YYEKEE (reference sequence). The CDR3 is 15 amino acids. The V gene end was trimmed by 3 bases and the J gene end by 2 bases; junction bases not matched to a gene: 1. In DNA form, the CDR3 reads TGTGCCAGCAGCTCGACAGGGGGCAACACCGGGGAGCTGTTTTTT. Its protein product is CASSSTGGNTGELFF.

At least ten counts were recorded for this clonotype. This CDR3 is CAISELLAGGNNEQFF. The CDR3, as DNA: TGTGCCATCAGTGAGCTACTAGCGGGAGGTAACAATGAGCAGTTCTTC. The chain combines TRBV10-3 with TRBJ2-1, with 12 bases identical to TRBD2. Trimming at V came to 2 bases and at J to 5 bases, leaving 4 bases not matched to a gene. CDR1 and CDR2 from the germline V gene are ENHRY and SYGVKD. This CDR3 is 16 amino acids long.

This clonotype was detected many times. The chain employs TRBV27 and TRBJ1-2; D is undetermined. Germline CDR1 MNHEY, CDR2 SMNVEV (reference sequence). Trimming removed 3 bases from V and 6 bases from J, with 17 bases in between. The CDR3 has 15 residues. As DNA, the CDR3 is TGTGCCAGCAGTTTCCTAACGAGAGGGCAGGATGGCTACACCTTC. It translates to CASSFLTRGQDGYTF.

This clonotype showed up many times. The chain is built from TRBV6-5 and TRBJ1-1; no firm D call. V was cut by 2 bases and J by 5 bases, with 3 bases left in between. This CDR3 is 11 amino acids long. The germline gives CDR1 MNHEY, CDR2 SVGAGI. The CDR3 sequence: CASSYQTEAFF. CDR3 in DNA: TGTGCCAGCAGTTACCAGACTGAAGCTTTCTTT.

The sample holds many counts of this clonotype. The chain joins TRBV9 to TRBJ1-1; D is undetermined. Trimming took 2 bases from V and 3 from J, leaving 14 bases between them. CDR1 and CDR2 (germline): SGDLS, YYNGEE. This CDR3 has 15 amino acids. The CDR3 sequence: CASSVSMERDTEAFF. CDR3 nucleotide sequence: TGTGCCAGCAGCGTTTCGATGGAGCGGGACACTGAAGCTTTCTTT.

On this clonotype: Given a much more abundant clone one base away, this may be a read error. The genes are TRBV6-1 and TRBJ1-1; D possibly corresponds to TRBD1 (5 bases). V shed 3 bases and J shed 4 bases, with 18 bases lying between them. The CDR3 totals 16 residues. CDR1 and CDR2 from the germline V gene are MNHNS and SASEGT. The CDR3 sequence: CASSESTGWVPTEAFF. The DNA for the CDR3 is TGTGCCAGCAGTGAGTCCACAGGTTGGGTACCCACTGAAGCTTTCTTT.

The table lists this clonotype with many counts. The chain couples TRBV29-1 to TRBJ2-7; maybe TRBD1 (6 bases). The CDR3 is made up of 12 amino acids. Germline lookup yields CDR1 SQVTM and CDR2 ANQGSEA. The V and J ends lost 5 bases and 2 bases respectively, with 10 bases between them. This chain's CDR3 is CSVKDRPYEQYF. The DNA of the CDR3 is TGCAGCGTTAAGGACAGACCCTACGAGCAGTACTTC.

Many counts were recorded for this clonotype. The J gene is TRBJ2-5, the V gene TRBV7-9, with a weak D call TRBD1 (5 bases). Germline V gene data show CDR1 as SEHNR and CDR2 as FQNEAQ (reference sequence). This CDR3 is built from 14 residues. Trimming stripped 6 bases from V and 4 bases from J, with 15 bases between. The CDR3 loop is CASRSQGTGETQYF. Written as DNA, the CDR3 is TGTGCCAGCAGATCTCAAGGCACAGGAGAGACCCAGTACTTC.